This T cell receptor beta chain was sequenced for a study of cytomegalovirus exposure and HLA in healthy donors. Across the whole study: Around 190 million T cells yielded some 100 million unique TCR beta sequences, as an earlier analysis found. Findings and limits, study-wide: High sensitivity and specificity were reportedly achieved when the classifier diagnosed cytomegalovirus status. Earlier analysis looked at TCR beta V segments, and most were productive about 87% or about 30% of the time. An analysis was carried out later, and it reportedly showed fewer N-insertions in an Asian-associated ancestry cluster than the approximately 700-donor mean.

The primer mix had 60 Vbeta and 13 Jbeta primers. Clones were read by immunoSEQ multiplex PCR, and TCRdb kept only the in-frame ones, dropping some. The repertoire includes approximately 130,000 clones, 70% to 75% of them detected once, and less than 4% sits in the top ten. The V end lost 6 bases, the J end lost 5 bases, and 19 bases lay between the germline ends. The CDR3 runs 15 residues. Germline CDR1 and CDR2: MNHNY and SVGAGI (reference sequence). Worth noting for this clone: The antigen is not known.

Sequencing was performed on PBMCs. The clonotype comes from a man in his thirties or forties in good health and CMV-seronegative. The chain has TRBV6-6 and TRBJ2-5; the D gene is possibly TRBD2 (6 bases). The CDR3 nucleotides are TGTGCCAGCAGCCCCGGGACTCCCCTTACGGAGACCCAGTACTTC. It is translated as CASSPGTPLTETQYF.